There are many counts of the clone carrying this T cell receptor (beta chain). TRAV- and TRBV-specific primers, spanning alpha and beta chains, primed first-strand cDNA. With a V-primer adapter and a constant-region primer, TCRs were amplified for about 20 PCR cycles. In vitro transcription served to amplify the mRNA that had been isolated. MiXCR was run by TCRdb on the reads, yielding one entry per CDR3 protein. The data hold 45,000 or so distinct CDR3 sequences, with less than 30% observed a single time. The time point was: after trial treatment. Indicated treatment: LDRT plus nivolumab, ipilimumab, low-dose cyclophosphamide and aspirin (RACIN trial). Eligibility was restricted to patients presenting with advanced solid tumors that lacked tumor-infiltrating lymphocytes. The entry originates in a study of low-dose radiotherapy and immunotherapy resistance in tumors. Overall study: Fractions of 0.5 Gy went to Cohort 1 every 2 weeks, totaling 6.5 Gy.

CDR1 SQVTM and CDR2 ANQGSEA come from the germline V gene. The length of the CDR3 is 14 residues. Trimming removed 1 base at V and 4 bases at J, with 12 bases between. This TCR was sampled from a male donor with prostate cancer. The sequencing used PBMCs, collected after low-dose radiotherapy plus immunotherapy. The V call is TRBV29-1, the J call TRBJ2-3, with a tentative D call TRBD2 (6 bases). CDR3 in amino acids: CSVEGLRGSDTQYF. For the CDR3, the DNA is TGCAGCGTTGAAGGTTTGCGGGGATCAGATACGCAGTATTTT.